Listed here are 20 T cell receptor beta chains from one sample, sequenced in a study of blood T cell repertoires in COVID-19. The protocol was immunoSEQ multiplex PCR, while the TCRdb copy is restricted to in-frame clones and leaves out a portion. Altogether 150,000 to 200,000 clones are present, 86% being singletons, with the ten largest covering approximately 9.9%. Sample: peripheral blood. These receptors all stem from a woman aged 55-70 years with COVID-19, enrolled during active disease.

This clone has only one observation. The chain is built from TRBV9 and TRBJ1-1, with D possibly matching TRBD1 (6 bases). The germline CDR1 and CDR2 sequences are SGDLS and YYNGEE. The CDR3 contains 17 residues. V was trimmed by 0 bases and J by 1 base, leaving 16 bases between them. In DNA, the CDR3 is TGTGCCAGCAGCGTAGAAGAGACAGGCATGGGGAACACTGAAGCTTTCTTT. This codes for CASSVEETGMGNTEAFF.

The J gene is TRBJ2-1, the V gene TRBV19, with 14 bases fitting TRBD2. CDR3 length equals 16 residues. With V trimmed by 5 bases and J by 6 bases, 6 bases remained unmatched. Germline CDR1 reads LNHDA; CDR2 reads SQIVND (reference sequence). The CDR3 bases are TGTGCCAGTAGTCTACATGGGACTAGCGGGAGCAATGAGCAGTTCTTC. As protein: CASSLHGTSGSNEQFF.

This clone was counted between two and nine times. The DNA of the CDR3 is TGTGCCACCAGCAGAGTAGGGGGTTGGAATGAAAAACTGTTTTTT. Residues: CATSRVGGWNEKLFF. V gene TRBV15 combines with J gene TRBJ1-4, with TRBD1 as a possible D gene (6 bases). V lost 1 base, J lost 5 bases, and 11 bases lay in between. The CDR3 spans 15 residues. From germline, CDR1 is LNHNV and CDR2 YYDKDF (reference sequence).

The V gene is TRBV28, the J gene TRBJ1-2; D unclear. This CDR3 is built from 16 residues. Germline V gene sequence: CDR1 MDHEN, CDR2 SYDVKM. The V end lost 4 bases, the J end lost 2 bases, and 17 bases lay between the germline ends. The CDR3 region is CASSSTRRGWNYGYTF. For the CDR3, the DNA is TGTGCCAGCAGTTCGACCCGGCGGGGTTGGAACTATGGCTACACCTTC.

This chain connects TRBV6-5 to TRBJ1-2; D is unresolved. This CDR3 is built from 13 residues. The V end was cut by 6 bases, the J end by 1 base, with 9 bases between. Germline CDR1 reads MNHEY; CDR2 reads SVGAGI. For the CDR3, the DNA is TGTGCCAGCAGGCCAGGCGTTAACTATGGCTACACCTTC. As protein: CASRPGVNYGYTF.

V usage is TRBV5-6 and J usage is TRBJ1-2; D not certain. The CDR3 covers 16 residues. The germline V and J ends were trimmed by 4 bases and 5 bases, with 21 bases remaining between them. CDR1 is SGHDT, CDR2 YYEEEE, per germline. CDR3 residues: CASSRTEVPNFYGYTF. The CDR3 DNA is TGTGCCAGCAGCCGGACGGAGGTGCCGAACTTTTATGGCTACACCTTC.

The gene calls are TRBV9 and TRBJ1-5; tentatively, D is TRBD1 (5 bases). V gave up 4 bases and J gave up 6 bases, with 11 bases separating them. Germline loops: CDR1 SGDLS, CDR2 YYNGEE. The CDR3 extends over 13 amino acids. CDR3 in amino acids: CASSTTGGQPQHF. The CDR3, as DNA: TGTGCCAGCAGCACGACCGGGGGTCAGCCCCAGCATTTT.

The V gene is TRBV11-2, the J gene TRBJ2-1; D is perhaps TRBD1 (5 bases). This CDR3 has 15 amino acids. Trimming took 0 bases from V and 7 from J, leaving 13 bases between them. Germline CDR1 is SGHAT and CDR2 is FQNNGV. The CDR3 coding sequence is TGTGCCAGCAGCTTAGATCGGTCAGGGTTGAATGAGCAGTTCTTC. Amino acid sequence: CASSLDRSGLNEQFF.

The chain is built from TRBV5-1 and TRBJ2-7, with D possibly matching TRBD2 (6 bases). Germline CDR1 and CDR2: SGHRS and YFSETQ. CDR3 length: 14 residues. Trimming pared 2 bases from V and 3 bases from J, leaving 12 bases between. The CDR3 nucleotides are TGCGCCAGCAGCTTATACGGGGGAGGCTACGAGCAGTACTTC. It codes for CASSLYGGGYEQYF.

This clone was detected only a few times. CDR3 in amino acids: CASSPRQGPREKLFF. DNA for the CDR3: TGTGCCAGCAGCCCGCGACAGGGGCCAAGGGAAAAACTGTTTTTT. The chain employs TRBV9 and TRBJ1-4; 8 nucleotides agree with TRBD1. V was clipped by 4 bases and J by 8 bases; unmatched bases: 10. This CDR3 comprises 15 residues. The V gene's germline CDR1 is SGDLS and CDR2 YYNGEE.

The chain uses TRBV7-9 and TRBJ2-3; D gene ambiguous. The germline gives CDR1 SEHNR, CDR2 FQNEAQ (reference sequence). V lost 1 base, J lost 0 bases, and 11 bases lay in between. This CDR3 is 16 amino acids long. The CDR3 sequence is CASSLGLSESTDTQYF. The CDR3 DNA follows: TGTGCCAGCAGCTTAGGACTGTCCGAGAGCACAGATACGCAGTATTTT.

The chain recombines TRBV3-1 (or the pseudogene TRBV3-2) with TRBJ2-3; 11 bases match TRBD2. The CDR3 runs to 17 residues. Looked up from germline, CDR1 is LGHDT and CDR2 is YNNKEL (reference sequence). V was clipped by 8 bases and J by 0 bases; unmatched bases: 10. Here the CDR3 reads CASRRGSGRVSTDTQYF. The CDR3 DNA follows: TGTGCCAGCCGACGGGGTAGCGGGAGGGTTAGCACAGATACGCAGTATTTT.

This clone was recorded only once. The chain joins TRBV29-1 to TRBJ1-2; possible D gene TRBD1, 6 bases. The CDR3 consists of 11 residues. Germline V CDR1 and CDR2: SQVTM, ANQGSEA. V shed 4 bases and J shed 9 bases, with 12 bases lying between them. CDR3 protein: CSVGTGKSYTF. The CDR3 DNA is TGCAGCGTTGGTACAGGGAAAAGCTACACCTTC.

The chain links TRBV30 to TRBJ1-1, with D possibly TRBD1 on 6 matching bases. Between the trimmed V and J ends, which lost 7 bases and 3 bases, there was a span of 15 bases. CDR3 length: 13 residues. The V gene's germline CDR1 is GTSNPN and CDR2 SVGIG (reference sequence). CDR3 amino acids: CAYTGIGDTEAFF. In DNA, the CDR3 is TGTGCCTATACAGGGATAGGGGACACTGAAGCTTTCTTT.

V and J are TRBV4-2 and TRBJ2-5, with 8 nucleotides matching TRBD2. V trimming: 6 bases; J trimming: 1 base; junction bases outside the gene matches: 10. Germline CDR1 is LGHNA and CDR2 is YNFKEQ. CDR3 length: 16 amino acids. CDR3 DNA: TGTGCCAGCAGTCCTACCTTAGCGGGAATCCAAGAGACCCAGTACTTC. Protein product: CASSPTLAGIQETQYF.

With regard to this clone: The junction and the germline gene differ at one end; a read error may be behind it. The chain carries TRBV12-3 or TRBV12-4 and TRBJ1-3; D is unresolved. CDR3 length: 11 residues. In nucleotides, the CDR3 is TGTGCCAGCAGTCTCCATTGGAGCCCTTTGTTT. Translated: CASSLHWSPLF.

The J gene is TRBJ2-6, the V gene TRBV13; no firm D call. The V gene's germline CDR1 is PRHDT and CDR2 FYEKMQ (reference sequence). The CDR3 loop spans 15 amino acids. The V gene lost 3 bases and the J gene lost 2 bases, with 8 bases spanning the gap. CDR3 protein: CASSFSRPGANVLTF. DNA for the CDR3: TGTGCCAGCAGCTTCTCGCGGCCTGGGGCCAACGTCCTGACTTTC.

The chain is built from TRBV27 and TRBJ1-4; perhaps TRBD1 as D (5 bases). V dropped 5 bases and J dropped 0 bases, with 7 bases sitting between them. The germline gives CDR1 MNHEY, CDR2 SMNVEV (reference sequence). The CDR3 contains 14 residues. CDR3 DNA: TGTGCCAGCAGTCGGACAACAACTAATGAAAAACTGTTTTTT. Translated, it gives CASSRTTTNEKLFF.

The chain joins TRBV3-1 (or the pseudogene TRBV3-2) to TRBJ1-1, with D maybe TRBD1 (6 bases). V was clipped by 0 bases and J by 3 bases, with 23 bases between them. Germline values: CDR1 LGHDT, CDR2 YNNKEL (reference sequence). The length of the CDR3 is 19 residues. CDR3 in DNA: TGTGCCAGCAGCCAAGAATTGTGGACAGCCGCAAGAATGCACACTGAAGCTTTCTTT. Its translation is CASSQELWTAARMHTEAFF.

The rearrangement uses TRBV5-6 and TRBJ2-1; 8 bases fit TRBD1. The germline V gene encodes CDR1 SGHDT and CDR2 YYEEEE. The CDR3 spans 14 residues. The junction had 6 bases not matched to a gene; V was cut back by 0 bases and J by 10 bases. The CDR3 loop reads CASSLAPRTGEQFF. The CDR3, as DNA: TGTGCCAGCAGCTTGGCCCCCCGGACAGGGGAGCAGTTCTTC.